The subject of this entry is one T cell receptor (beta chain). RNA transcripts yielded amplified TCR beta CDR3 regions. The HTBI primer set drove a first-round RT-PCR of the TCR CDR3. TCRdb processed the multiplex PCR reads anew with MiXCR; each CDR3 protein has one entry. The profile covers hundreds of thousands of distinct CDR3 sequences, with around 15% appearing a single time and less than 15% taken by the ten largest. The sample is drawn from a study of T cells in Graves' hyperthyroidism and ophthalmopathy. Duration under 3 months, a NOSPECS grade of at least 4, and a Clinical Activity Score of at least 3 characterized the ophthalmopathy patients. It was uncontrolled infection, other autoimmune disease, pregnancy or lactation that excluded patients. CDR3 size: 15 residues. The germline CDR1 and CDR2 sequences are SGDLS and YYNGEE. V lost 0 bases and J lost 5, with 14 bases in between.

Sequencing was carried out using blood. This TCR came from a man aged 18 to 29 with Graves' ophthalmopathy. The rearrangement links TRBV9 to TRBJ2-5; D remains ambiguous. The CDR3 protein is CASSVGTDKRETQYF. The CDR3 DNA sequence: TGTGCCAGCAGCGTAGGAACCGACAAAAGGGAGACCCAGTACTTC.